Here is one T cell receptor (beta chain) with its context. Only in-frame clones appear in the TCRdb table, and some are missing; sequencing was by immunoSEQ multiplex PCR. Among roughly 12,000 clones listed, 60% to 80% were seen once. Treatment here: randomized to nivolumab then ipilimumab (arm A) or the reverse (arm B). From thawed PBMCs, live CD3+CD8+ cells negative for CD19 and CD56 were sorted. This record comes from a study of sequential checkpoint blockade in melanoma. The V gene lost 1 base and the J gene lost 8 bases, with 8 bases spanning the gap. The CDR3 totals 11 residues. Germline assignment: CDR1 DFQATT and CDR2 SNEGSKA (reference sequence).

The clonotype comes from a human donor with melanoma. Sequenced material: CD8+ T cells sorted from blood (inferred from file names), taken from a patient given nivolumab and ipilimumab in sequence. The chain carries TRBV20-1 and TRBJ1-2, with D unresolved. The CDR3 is CSARGEKGYTF. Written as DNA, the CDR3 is TGCAGTGCTAGAGGCGAGAAAGGCTACACCTTC.